Sequencing of this T cell receptor (beta chain) was carried out in a study of cytomegalovirus exposure and HLA in healthy donors. For the study at large: HLA-typed donors were the source of around 80 million unique TCRs, which an early data release held.

Germline-derived CDR1 and CDR2 are SNHLY and FYNNEI. V was clipped by 5 bases and J by 1 base, with 9 bases between them. The CDR3 runs to 13 residues. Only a few counts were recorded for this clone. Both 60 Vbeta primers and 13 Jbeta primers went into the PCR. Only in-frame clones appear in the TCRdb table, and some are missing; sequencing was by immunoSEQ multiplex PCR. The data contain about 110,000 clones, 77% of them seen just once; the ten biggest clones take up around 3.9%. V and J are TRBV2 and TRBJ2-7, with a possible D match to TRBD1 (6 bases). Sequencing was carried out using PBMCs. This TCR was recovered from a human donor in good health. This CDR3 reads CASSRQASYEQYF. The CDR3, as DNA: TGTGCCAGCAGTCGACAGGCTTCCTACGAGCAGTACTTC.